The text below deals with one T cell receptor (beta chain). This table comes from immunoSEQ multiplex PCR, and its TCRdb copy is limited to in-frame clones, with some not included. Of tens of thousands of clones detected, about nine tenths appear once; the ten largest clones hold less than 2.5%. The sample belongs to a study of blood T cell repertoires in COVID-19. Overall study: The analysed material was cDNA or gDNA that came from T cells, B-cell-depleted T cells, or PBMCs.

Looked up from germline, CDR1 is MNHNS and CDR2 is SASEGT. V gave up 3 bases and J gave up 4 bases; unmatched junction bases: 6. CDR3 size: 16 residues. The sequenced sample was peripheral blood. V gene TRBV6-1 combines with J gene TRBJ2-3, with 11 bases identical to TRBD2. This clonotype was obtained from a man in his fifties or sixties with acute or convalescent COVID-19. The CDR3: CASSDGTSGSSDTQYF. CDR3 nucleotide sequence: TGTGCCAGCAGTGACGGGACTAGCGGATCTTCAGATACGCAGTATTTT.